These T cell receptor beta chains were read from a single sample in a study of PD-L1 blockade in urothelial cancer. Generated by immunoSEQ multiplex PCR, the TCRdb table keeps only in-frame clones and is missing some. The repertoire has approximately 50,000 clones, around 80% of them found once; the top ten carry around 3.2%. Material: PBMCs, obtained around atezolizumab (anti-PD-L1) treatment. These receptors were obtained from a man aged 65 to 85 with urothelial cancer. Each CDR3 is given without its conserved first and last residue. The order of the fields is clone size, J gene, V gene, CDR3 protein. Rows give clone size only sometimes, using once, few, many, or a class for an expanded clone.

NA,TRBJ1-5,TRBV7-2,ASSPVGQNQPQH
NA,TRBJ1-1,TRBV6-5,ASSYSTDTEAF
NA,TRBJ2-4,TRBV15,ATSRVSPGLAGGKNIQY
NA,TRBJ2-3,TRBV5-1,ASSLRQGPRTDTQY
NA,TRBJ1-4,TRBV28,ASSLTGVLSEKLF
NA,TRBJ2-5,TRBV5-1,ASRERIGTSGGFQETQY
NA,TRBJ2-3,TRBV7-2,ASSLEPTDTQY
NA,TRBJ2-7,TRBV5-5,ASSFGRAEQY
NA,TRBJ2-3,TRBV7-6,ASSSGLANPEQY
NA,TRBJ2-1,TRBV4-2,ASSQGTSGNNEQF
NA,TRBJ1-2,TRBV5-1,ASSQAGGYGYT
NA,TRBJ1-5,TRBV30,AWSNNNQPQH
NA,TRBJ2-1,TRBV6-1,ASTLERGGSF
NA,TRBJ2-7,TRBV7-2,ASSFRARASNPYEQY
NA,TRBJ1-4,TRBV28,ASSSQGAVNEKLF
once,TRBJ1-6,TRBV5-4,ASSFYMGRNSPLH
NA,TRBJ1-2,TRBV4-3,ASSRTGGDNYGYT
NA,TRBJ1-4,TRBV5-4,ASSLASGLGEKLF
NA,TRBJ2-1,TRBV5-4,ASSLEARTYNEQF
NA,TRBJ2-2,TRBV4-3,ASSQAFAGTSTGELF
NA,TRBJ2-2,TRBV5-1,ASSLLGHSTGELF
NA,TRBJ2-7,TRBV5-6,ASSLLDRYEQY
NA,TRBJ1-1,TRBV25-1,ASSGGRATEAF
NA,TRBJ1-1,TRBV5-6,ASSFMNTEAF
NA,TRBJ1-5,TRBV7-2,ASSLDSPNQPQH
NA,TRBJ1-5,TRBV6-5,ASSRGDSNQPQH
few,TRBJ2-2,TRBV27,ASRVRPNTGELF
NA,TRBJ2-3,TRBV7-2,ASSSTSAATDTQY
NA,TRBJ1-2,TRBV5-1,ASTGGASNYGYT
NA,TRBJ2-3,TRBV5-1,ASSRGQDIEA
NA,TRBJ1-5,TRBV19,ASRGGTGGNQPQH
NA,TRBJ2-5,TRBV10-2,ASSTTRTETQY
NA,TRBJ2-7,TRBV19,ATGGGYEQY
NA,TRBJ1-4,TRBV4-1,ASSYQGLGAQEKLF
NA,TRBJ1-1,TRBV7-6,ASSLRGIEAF
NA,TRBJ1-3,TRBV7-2,ASSLDRGSGNTIY
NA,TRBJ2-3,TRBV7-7,ASSLSGDTDTQY